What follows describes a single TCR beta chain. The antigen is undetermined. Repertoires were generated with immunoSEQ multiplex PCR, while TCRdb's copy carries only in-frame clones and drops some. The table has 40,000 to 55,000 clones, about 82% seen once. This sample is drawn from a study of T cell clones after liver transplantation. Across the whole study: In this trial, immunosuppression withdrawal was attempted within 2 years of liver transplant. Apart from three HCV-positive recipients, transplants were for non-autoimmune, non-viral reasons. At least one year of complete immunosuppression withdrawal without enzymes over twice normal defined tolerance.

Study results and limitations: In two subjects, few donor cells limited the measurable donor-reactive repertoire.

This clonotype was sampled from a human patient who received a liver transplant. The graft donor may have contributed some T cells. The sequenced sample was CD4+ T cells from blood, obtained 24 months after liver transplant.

The CDR3 DNA reads TGCAGCGTCTCAACTACCGGGACAGGGTCCACTGAGCAGTTCTTC. This sequence encodes CSVSTTGTGSTEQFF. The gene calls are TRBV29-1 and TRBJ2-1; 9 nucleotides agree with TRBD1. The CDR3 spans 15 residues. Germline V gives CDR1 SQVTM, CDR2 ANQGSEA. Unmatched junction bases numbered 15, after V lost 6 bases and J lost 9 bases.